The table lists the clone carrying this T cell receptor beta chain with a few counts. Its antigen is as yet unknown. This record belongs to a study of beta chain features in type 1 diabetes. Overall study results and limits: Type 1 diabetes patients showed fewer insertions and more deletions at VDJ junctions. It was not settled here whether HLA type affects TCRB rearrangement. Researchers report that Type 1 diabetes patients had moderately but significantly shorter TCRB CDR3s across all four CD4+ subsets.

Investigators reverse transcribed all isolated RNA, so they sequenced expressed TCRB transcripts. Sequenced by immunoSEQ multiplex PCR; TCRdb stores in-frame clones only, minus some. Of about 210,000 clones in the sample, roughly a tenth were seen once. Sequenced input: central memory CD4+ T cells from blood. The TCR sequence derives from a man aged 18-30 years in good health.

In DNA form, the CDR3 reads TGTGCCAGCACCCTAGGACAGGGGCGCGAGCAGTACTTC. This sequence encodes CASTLGQGREQYF. The chain employs TRBV28 and TRBJ2-7, with 9 bases identical to TRBD1. In germline, CDR1 is MDHEN, CDR2 SYDVKM. Trimming cost V 7 bases and J 6 bases; bases outside gene matches: 7. CDR3 length: 13 amino acids.